The source of this T cell receptor (beta chain) is a study of T cells after yellow fever vaccination. This clonotype was seen at least ten times. TCRdb re-derived calls from the 5' RACE reads in MiXCR, one entry per CDR3 protein. This sample has some 250,000 distinct CDR3 sequences; more than 3.5% occur once, and the top ten carry about 20%. The CDR3 has 14 residues. The germline gives CDR1 SGHAT, CDR2 FQNNGV. The V end was cut by 6 bases, the J end by 7 bases, with 16 bases between. This chain joins TRBV11-2 and TRBJ2-1, with a possible D match to TRBD1 (6 bases). The sample in question was PBMCs, obtained 15 days after the yellow fever booster vaccination. The clonotype was recovered from a man between 18 and 29 years old who received the YFV17D yellow fever vaccine. The DNA for the CDR3 is TGTGCCAGCAGATTGCCGACAGGCTGGAATGAGCAGTTCTTC. As protein: CASRLPTGWNEQFF.